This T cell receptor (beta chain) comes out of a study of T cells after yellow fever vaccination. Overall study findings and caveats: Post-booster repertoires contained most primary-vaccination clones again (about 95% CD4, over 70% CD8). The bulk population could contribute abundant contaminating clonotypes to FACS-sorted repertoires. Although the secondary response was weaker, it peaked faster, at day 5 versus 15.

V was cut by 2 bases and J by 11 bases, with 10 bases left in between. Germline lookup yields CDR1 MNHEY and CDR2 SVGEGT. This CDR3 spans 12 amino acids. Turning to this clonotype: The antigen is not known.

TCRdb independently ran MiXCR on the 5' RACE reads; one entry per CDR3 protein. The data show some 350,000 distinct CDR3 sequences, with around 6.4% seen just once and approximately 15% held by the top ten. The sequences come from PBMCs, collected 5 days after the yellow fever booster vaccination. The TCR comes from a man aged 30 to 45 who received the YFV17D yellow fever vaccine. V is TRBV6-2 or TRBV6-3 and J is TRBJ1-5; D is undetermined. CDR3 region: CASSYVWRAQHF. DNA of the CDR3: TGTGCCAGCAGTTACGTTTGGCGGGCCCAGCATTTT.